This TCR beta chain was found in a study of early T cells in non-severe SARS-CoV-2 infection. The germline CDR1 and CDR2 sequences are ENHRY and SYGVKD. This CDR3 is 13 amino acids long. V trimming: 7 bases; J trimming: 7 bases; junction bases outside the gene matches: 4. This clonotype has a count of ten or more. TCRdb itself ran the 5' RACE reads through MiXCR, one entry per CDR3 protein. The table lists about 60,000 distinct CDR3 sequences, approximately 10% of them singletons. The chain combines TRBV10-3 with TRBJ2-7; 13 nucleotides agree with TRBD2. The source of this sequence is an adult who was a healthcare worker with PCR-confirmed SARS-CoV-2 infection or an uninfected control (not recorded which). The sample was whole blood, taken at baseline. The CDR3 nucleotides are TGTGCCATCAAACTAGCGGGGGGGAGTGAGCAGTACTTC. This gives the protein CAIKLAGGSEQYF.